Listed below are T cell receptor beta chains from one sample, sequenced in a study of blood T cell repertoires in COVID-19. Sequencing was performed with immunoSEQ multiplex PCR; in TCRdb, only in-frame clones are kept and a portion is missing. The sample gives 20,000 or so clones, about 91% of which show up once; around 3% is in the top ten. Input material: peripheral blood. These receptor sequences come from a woman aged 70-85 years with active COVID-19. Each CDR3 is given with its conserved first and last residue. D genes are given only for firm matches. Clone sizes are given selectively: once, few, many, or a class where the clone is expanded.

size | J | D | V | CDR3 | DNA
NA | TRBJ1-1 | TRBD1 | TRBV19 | CASRNRGRGQAFF | TGTGCCAGTAGAAACAGGGGGCGCGGACAAGCTTTCTTT
NA | TRBJ2-2 | NA | TRBV6-5 | CASSYDGGETGELFF | TGTGCCAGCAGTTACGATGGCGGGGAGACCGGGGAGCTGTTTTTT
NA | TRBJ2-1 | NA | TRBV29-1 | CSVTGLRSSYNEQFF | TGCAGCGTTACGGGACTGCGTAGCTCCTACAATGAGCAGTTCTTC
NA | TRBJ1-6 | NA | TRBV2 | CATGLDNNSPLHF | TGTGCCACCGGGCTGGACAATAATTCACCCCTCCACTTT
NA | TRBJ2-3 | TRBD2 | TRBV24-1 | CATSPRASGPRGTQYF | TGTGCCACCAGTCCGCGGGCTAGCGGCCCCCGGGGTACGCAGTATTTT
NA | TRBJ1-1 | NA | TRBV6-5 | CASSTIRTEAFF | TGTGCCAGCAGCACCATTAGAACTGAAGCTTTCTTT
NA | TRBJ2-5 | TRBD1 | TRBV28 | CASSSGQGGKETQYF | TGTGCCAGCAGTTCGGGACAGGGGGGGAAAGAGACCCAGTACTTC
NA | TRBJ1-3 | NA | TRBV2 | CATTQASSGNTIYF | TGTGCCACCACCCAGGCGTCATCTGGAAACACCATATATTTT
NA | TRBJ1-4 | NA | TRBV9 | CASSGGGDEKLFF | TGTGCCAGCAGCGGCGGTGGTGATGAAAAACTGTTTTTT
NA | TRBJ2-1 | TRBD2 | TRBV4-1 | CASSQDSGRANNEQFF | TGCGCCAGCAGCCAAGATAGCGGGAGGGCTAACAATGAGCAGTTCTTC
NA | TRBJ1-1 | NA | TRBV2 | CASSSGRTEAFF | TGTGCCAGCAGTTCCGGGAGGACTGAAGCTTTCTTT
NA | TRBJ2-2 | TRBD1 | TRBV3-1/TRBV3-2 | CASSQGTGMTGELFF | TGTGCCAGCAGCCAAGGGACAGGGATGACCGGGGAGCTGTTTTTT
NA | TRBJ2-7 | TRBD1 | TRBV7-6 | CASSLGTGRNHEQYF | TGTGCCAGCAGCTTAGGGACAGGGCGGAATCACGAGCAGTACTTC
few | TRBJ1-6 | NA | TRBV4-1 | CASSQTPGTTPLHF | TGCGCCAGCAGCCAGACCCCCGGGACAACACCCCTCCACTTT
NA | TRBJ2-5 | NA | TRBV5-8 | CASSLTWGQRYQETQYF | TGTGCCAGCAGCTTGACCTGGGGGCAGCGGTACCAAGAGACCCAGTACTTC
NA | TRBJ1-5 | NA | TRBV7-2 | CASTQGQNQPQHF | TGTGCCAGCACTCAAGGACAAAATCAGCCCCAGCATTTT
NA | TRBJ2-7 | TRBD1 | TRBV4-2 | CASSQRQGGHEQYF | TGTGCCAGCAGCCAGCGACAGGGGGGCCACGAGCAGTACTTC
NA | TRBJ2-7 | TRBD2 | TRBV15 | CATSRERPGLADYEQYF | TGTGCCACCAGCAGAGAAAGACCGGGACTAGCGGACTACGAGCAGTACTTC
NA | TRBJ2-5 | NA | TRBV2 | CASKRGQAQETQYF | TGTGCCAGCAAGCGGGGACAGGCCCAAGAGACCCAGTACTTC
once | TRBJ2-1 | TRBD2 | TRBV2 | CATRGGHGLLEQFF | TGTGCCACCCGGGGGGGACATGGACTGTTAGAGCAGTTCTTC
NA | TRBJ1-1 | TRBD1 | TRBV30 | CAWSSKGAWNTEAFF | TGTGCCTGGAGTTCGAAGGGGGCTTGGAACACTGAAGCTTTCTTT
NA | TRBJ1-5 | NA | TRBV6-5 | CASDRQSNQPQHF | TGTGCCAGCGATCGACAGTCAAATCAGCCCCAGCATTTT
NA | TRBJ2-1 | NA | TRBV7-8 | CASRDTGTLYNEQFF | TGTGCCAGCAGGGATACCGGGACTCTCTACAATGAGCAGTTCTTC
NA | TRBJ1-2 | TRBD1 | TRBV5-1 | CASSSDPGTGNYGYTF | TGCGCCAGCAGCTCCGACCCCGGGACAGGGAACTATGGCTACACCTTC
NA | TRBJ2-5 | TRBD2 | TRBV19 | CASSMTSRETQYF | TGTGCCAGTAGTATGACTAGCCGGGAGACCCAGTACTTC
NA | TRBJ1-6 | TRBD1 | TRBV6-5 | CASSLRDRENSPLHF | TGTGCCAGCAGTCTCCGGGACAGGGAAAATTCACCCCTCCACTTT
NA | TRBJ1-1 | NA | TRBV28 | CASRRGGIPTEAFF | TGTGCCAGCAGGAGGGGGGGAATTCCGACTGAAGCTTTCTTT
NA | TRBJ2-1 | NA | TRBV12-2 | CASRFNLGRGRSYNEQFF | TGTGCAAGTCGCTTCAATCTGGGGCGGGGAAGGTCCTACAATGAGCAGTTCTTC
NA | TRBJ2-2 | TRBD1 | TRBV11-3 | CASSPTGGTGELFF | TGTGCCAGCAGCCCAACAGGGGGCACCGGGGAGCTGTTTTTT
NA | TRBJ2-7 | NA | TRBV4-1 | CASSLPSERLSYEQYF | TGCGCCAGCAGCCTCCCCTCGGAGCGGCTCTCCTACGAGCAGTACTTC
NA | TRBJ2-7 | NA | TRBV28 | CASSLTDYEQYF | TGTGCCAGCAGTTTAACTGACTACGAGCAGTACTTC
NA | TRBJ2-2 | TRBD2 | TRBV28 | CAGGDPLGNTGELFF | TGTGCCGGGGGGGACCCCTTAGGCAACACCGGGGAGCTGTTTTTT